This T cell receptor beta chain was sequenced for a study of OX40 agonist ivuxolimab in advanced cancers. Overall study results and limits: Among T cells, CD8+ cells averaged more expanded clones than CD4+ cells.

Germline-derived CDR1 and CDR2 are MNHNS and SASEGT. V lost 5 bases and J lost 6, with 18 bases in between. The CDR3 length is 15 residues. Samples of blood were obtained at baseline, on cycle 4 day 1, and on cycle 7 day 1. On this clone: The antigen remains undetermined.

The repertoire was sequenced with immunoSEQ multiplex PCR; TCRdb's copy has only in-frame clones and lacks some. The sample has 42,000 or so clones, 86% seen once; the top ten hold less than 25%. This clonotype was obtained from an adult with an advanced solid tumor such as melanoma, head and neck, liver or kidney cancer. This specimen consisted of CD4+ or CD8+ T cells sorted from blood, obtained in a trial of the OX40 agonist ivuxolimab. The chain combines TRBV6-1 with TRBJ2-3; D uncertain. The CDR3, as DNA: TGTGCCAGCAGTTTACGGGCCTCAACTGGGGATACGCAGTATTTT. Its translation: CASSLRASTGDTQYF.